Reported below is one TCR beta chain. This clone was counted once. Its antigen is unknown. No much larger clone exists at a distance of one base, and base qualities are not known. The treatment or condition label of this sample denotes: roughly 19 received Ad26.COV2.S at low or high dose, single or two shots; about 5 received placebo; per-sample allocation not given. Repertoires of vaccine and placebo recipients were sequenced from samples taken on day 63 after the first injection. In Cohort 1b, about 27 adults aged 18-55 years were enrolled at a single site in Boston, USA, between 29 July and 7 August 2020. Ad26.COV2.S was a replication-incompetent adenovirus type 26 vector that expressed a prefusion-stabilized SARS-CoV-2 spike protein derived from the original Wuhan strain. TCRbeta CDR3 regions were sequenced with the immunoSEQ Assay. After extraction, genomic DNA underwent amplification by bias-controlled multiplex PCR, followed by high-throughput sequencing. Per the source publication's procedure: To quantify the absolute abundance of each unique TCRbeta CDR3 region, sequences were collapsed and filtered. Usable DNA was measured by amplifying reference genes present in all nucleated cells, and TCRbeta template counts were normalized to that usable DNA to estimate T cell fraction. Repertoire TCRs were annotated as SARS-CoV-2-specific by exact matching of V gene, CDR3 amino acid sequence and J gene to a known reactive TCR set. MIRA supplied the reference SARS-CoV-2 TCR set, which was filtered for enrichment in COVID-19-positive ImmuneCODE repertoires so that public or cross-reactive TCRs were removed. Based on the MIRA antigens, annotated TCRs were further analysed at the level of specific ORF or position within ORF. Depth was the summed frequency of annotated unique rearrangements, while breadth was defined as annotated unique rearrangements over total unique productive rearrangements. TCR breadth was compared between groups using two-sided Wilcoxon rank-sum tests. TCRdb took this table from immuneACCESS and kept in-frame rearrangements with V and J called. Such tables lack part of the clones; where checked against another copy, unresolved V genes explain under half of the gap, and the rest is unexplained. The V and J calls and clone size come from that table; D and trimming were worked out from the DNA. The sample table holds 330,000 or so clones, of which 85% to 90% were seen once. 4.5% to 7% of the sample rests with the top ten.

The sample belongs to a study of Ad26.COV2.S vaccination and SARS-CoV-2 variants (dated by TCRdb to the early 2020s). At the level of the whole study: Vaccine-arm donors came from COV1001, a multicentre, randomized, double-blind, placebo-controlled phase I-IIa trial of Ad26.COV2.S in healthy adults. Investigators did not know the trial group allocation while performing experiments and assessing outcomes. Trial participants were randomized into five groups of five, in which low-dose or high-dose Ad26.COV2.S was given once or twice, or placebo was given on both occasions. TCRbeta repertoire sequencing served as the tool for gauging how specific and how broad the SARS-CoV-2-reactive T cell receptors were following Ad26.COV2.S vaccination. The TCR-sequenced set comprised around 30 samples: around 20 Ad26.COV2.S vaccine recipients, 5 placebo recipients and 8 SARS-CoV-2 convalescent individuals. Ad26.COV2.S was administered intramuscularly at a dose of 5x10^10 or 1x10^11 viral particles, either as one shot or as two shots given 56 days apart. On the study overall, not on this receptor specifically: Comparable non-spike TCR breadth was observed between vaccine and placebo recipients, consistent with only spike being contained in the vaccine. After vaccination, spike-specific CD8+ and CD4+ T cell responses were reported to show substantial breadth. It was noted by the authors that total T cell responses may have been underestimated by the TCR breadth and depth analyses. Comparing responses between vaccine doses or regimens was not something the study was powered to do. Compared with placebo recipients, Ad26.COV2.S recipients showed higher spike-specific TCR breadth (P = 0.0014).

The source was peripheral blood, collected in a trial of Ad26.COV2.S vaccine versus placebo. This TCR came from a person aged 18-60 years who received the Ad26.COV2.S COVID-19 vaccine or a placebo.

The nucleotide sequence is TGTGCCAGCAGCTTAGACCTGACCTACGAGCAGTACGTC. Protein translation: CASSLDLTYEQYV. The sequence joins TRBV7-2 to TRBJ2-7; the D gene cannot be resolved reliably. The germline V gene provides CDR1 SGHTA and CDR2 FQGNSA. Measured from the cysteine to the valine, the CDR3 is 13 residues long. The kept DNA is CDR3 alone, 39 bases in frame from the first base. Trimming removed 1 base from V and 2 bases from J, leaving 6 bases between the germline ends.